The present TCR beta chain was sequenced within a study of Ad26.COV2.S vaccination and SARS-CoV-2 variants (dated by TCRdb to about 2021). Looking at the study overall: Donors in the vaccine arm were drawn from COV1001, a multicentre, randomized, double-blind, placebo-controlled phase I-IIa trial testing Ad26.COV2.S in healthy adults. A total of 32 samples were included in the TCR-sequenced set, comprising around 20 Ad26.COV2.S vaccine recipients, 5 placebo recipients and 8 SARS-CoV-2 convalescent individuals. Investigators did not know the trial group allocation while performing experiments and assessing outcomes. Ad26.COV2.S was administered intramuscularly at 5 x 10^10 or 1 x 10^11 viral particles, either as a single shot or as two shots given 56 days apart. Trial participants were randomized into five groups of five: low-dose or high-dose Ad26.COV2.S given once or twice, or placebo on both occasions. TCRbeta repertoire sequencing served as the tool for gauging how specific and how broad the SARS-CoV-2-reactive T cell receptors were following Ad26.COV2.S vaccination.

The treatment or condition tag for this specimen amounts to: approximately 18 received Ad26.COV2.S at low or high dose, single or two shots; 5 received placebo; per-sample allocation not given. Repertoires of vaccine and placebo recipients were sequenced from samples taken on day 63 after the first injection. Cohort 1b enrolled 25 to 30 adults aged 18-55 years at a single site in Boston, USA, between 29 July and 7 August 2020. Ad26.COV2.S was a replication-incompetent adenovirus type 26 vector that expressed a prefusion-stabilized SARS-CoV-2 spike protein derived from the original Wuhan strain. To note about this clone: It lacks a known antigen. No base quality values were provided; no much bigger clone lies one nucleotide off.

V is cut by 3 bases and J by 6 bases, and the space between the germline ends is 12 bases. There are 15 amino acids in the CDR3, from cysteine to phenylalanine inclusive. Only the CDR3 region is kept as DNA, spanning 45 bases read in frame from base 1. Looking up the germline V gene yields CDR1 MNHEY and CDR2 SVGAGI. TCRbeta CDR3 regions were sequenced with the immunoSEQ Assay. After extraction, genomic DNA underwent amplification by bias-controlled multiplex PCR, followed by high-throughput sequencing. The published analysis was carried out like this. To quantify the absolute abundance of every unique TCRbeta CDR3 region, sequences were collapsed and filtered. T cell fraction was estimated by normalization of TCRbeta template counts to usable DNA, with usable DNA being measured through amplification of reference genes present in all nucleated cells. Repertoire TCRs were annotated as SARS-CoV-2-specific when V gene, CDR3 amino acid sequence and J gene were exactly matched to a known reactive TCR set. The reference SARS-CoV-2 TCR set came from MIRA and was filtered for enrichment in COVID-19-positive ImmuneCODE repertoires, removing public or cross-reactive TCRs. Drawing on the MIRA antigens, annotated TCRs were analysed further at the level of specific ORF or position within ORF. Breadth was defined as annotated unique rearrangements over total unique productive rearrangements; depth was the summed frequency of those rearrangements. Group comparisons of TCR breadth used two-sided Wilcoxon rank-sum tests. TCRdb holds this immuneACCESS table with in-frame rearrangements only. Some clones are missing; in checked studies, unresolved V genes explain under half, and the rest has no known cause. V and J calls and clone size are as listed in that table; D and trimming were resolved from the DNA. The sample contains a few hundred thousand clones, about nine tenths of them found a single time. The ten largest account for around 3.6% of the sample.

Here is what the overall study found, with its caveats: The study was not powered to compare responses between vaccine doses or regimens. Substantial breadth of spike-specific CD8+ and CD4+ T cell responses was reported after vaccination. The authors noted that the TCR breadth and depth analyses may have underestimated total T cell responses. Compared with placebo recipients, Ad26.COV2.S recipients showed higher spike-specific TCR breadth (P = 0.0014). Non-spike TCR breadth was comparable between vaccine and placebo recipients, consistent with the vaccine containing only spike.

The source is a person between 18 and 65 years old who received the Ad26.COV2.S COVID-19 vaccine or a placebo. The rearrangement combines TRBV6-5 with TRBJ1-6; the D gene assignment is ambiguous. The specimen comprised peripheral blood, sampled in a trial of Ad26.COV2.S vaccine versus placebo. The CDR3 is CASSYSGRANSPLHF. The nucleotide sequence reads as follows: TGTGCCAGCAGTTATAGTGGCCGGGCTAATTCACCCCTCCACTTT.